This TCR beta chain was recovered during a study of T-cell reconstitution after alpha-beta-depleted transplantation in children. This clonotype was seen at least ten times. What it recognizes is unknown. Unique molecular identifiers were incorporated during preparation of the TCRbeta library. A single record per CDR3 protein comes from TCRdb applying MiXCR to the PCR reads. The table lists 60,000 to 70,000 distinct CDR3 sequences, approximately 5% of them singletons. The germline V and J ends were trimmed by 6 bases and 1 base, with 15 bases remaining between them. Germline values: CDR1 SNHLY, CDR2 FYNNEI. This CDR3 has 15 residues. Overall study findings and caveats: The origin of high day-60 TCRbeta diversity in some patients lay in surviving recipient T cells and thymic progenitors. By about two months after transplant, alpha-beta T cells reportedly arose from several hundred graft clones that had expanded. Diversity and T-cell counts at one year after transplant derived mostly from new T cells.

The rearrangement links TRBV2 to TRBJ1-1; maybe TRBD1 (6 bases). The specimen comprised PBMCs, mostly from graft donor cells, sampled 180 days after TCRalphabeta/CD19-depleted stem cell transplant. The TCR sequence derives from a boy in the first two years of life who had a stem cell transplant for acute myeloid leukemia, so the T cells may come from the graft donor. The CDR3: CASSARMGQNTEAFF. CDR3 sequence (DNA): TGTGCCAGCAGCGCCCGAATGGGACAGAACACTGAAGCTTTCTTT.